The present T cell receptor (beta chain) was sequenced within a study of regulatory and conventional T cells in RAG deficiency. Study results and caveats: Shannon entropy was markedly lower and Simpson indices higher in RAG-deficient patients than control T-cell subsets. Omenn patients showed >80% Treg-Tconv overlap and shorter CDR3 lengths.

The V gene lost 4 bases and the J gene lost 6 bases, with 18 bases spanning the gap. From germline, CDR1 is SEHNR and CDR2 FQNEAQ (reference sequence). This CDR3 region has 15 residues. TCRdb keeps only in-frame clones here, not all; method: immunoSEQ multiplex PCR. Of some 21,000 clones listed, 85% to 95% are singletons. Genomic DNA came from blood conventional CD4+ T cells gated CD25-low CD127-high. A remark on this clone: The antigen is undetermined.

The same sample was also studied in work on regulatory T cells. This second study says: Amplification used 52 TRBV primers and 13 TRBJ primers. Patient repertoires had restricted TRB V-J pairs and skewed V and J usage, most in Tregs.

The rearrangement joins TRBV7-9 to TRBJ1-2, with D hard to call. This sequence was found in a human donor in good health. Sequenced material: CD4+ T cells sorted from blood. Here the CDR3 DNA reads TGTGCCAGCAGCTCGGCCGCGGGTCGGGCCGATGGCTACACCTTC. It is translated as CASSSAAGRADGYTF.